This TCR beta chain emerged from a study of Ad26.COV2.S vaccination and SARS-CoV-2 variants (dated by TCRdb to the early 2020s). For context, the study as a whole: Donors in the vaccine arm were drawn from COV1001, a multicentre, randomized, double-blind, placebo-controlled phase I-IIa trial testing Ad26.COV2.S in healthy adults. Ad26.COV2.S was administered intramuscularly at 5 x 10^10 or 1 x 10^11 viral particles, either as a single shot or as two shots given 56 days apart. Trial participants were randomized into five groups of five: low-dose or high-dose Ad26.COV2.S given once or twice, or placebo on both occasions. Throughout the experiments and outcome assessment, investigators stayed blinded to trial group allocation. TCRbeta repertoire sequencing was used to assess the specificity and breadth of SARS-CoV-2-reactive T cell receptors after Ad26.COV2.S vaccination. The TCR-sequenced set comprised approximately 32 samples: around 20 Ad26.COV2.S vaccine recipients, 5 placebo recipients and 8 SARS-CoV-2 convalescent individuals.

The treatment or condition label on this specimen signifies: over 15 received Ad26.COV2.S at low or high dose, single or two shots; several received placebo; per-sample allocation not given. For vaccine and placebo recipients, repertoires were sequenced using samples collected on day 63 after the first injection. Between 29 July and 7 August 2020, Cohort 1b enrolled about two dozen adults aged 18-55 years at one site in Boston, USA. Ad26.COV2.S was a replication-incompetent adenovirus type 26 vector that expressed a prefusion-stabilized SARS-CoV-2 spike protein derived from the original Wuhan strain. The paper's findings and limits, for the study overall: Ad26.COV2.S recipients had higher spike-specific TCR breadth than placebo recipients (P = 0.0014). Vaccine and placebo recipients had similar non-spike TCR breadth, a finding consistent with the vaccine containing only spike. It was noted by the authors that total T cell responses may have been underestimated by the TCR breadth and depth analyses. Substantial breadth of spike-specific CD8+ and CD4+ T cell responses was reported after vaccination. The study lacked the statistical power to compare responses across vaccine doses or regimens.

Details on this clone: The antigen it recognizes is unknown. No clone much larger than this one lies a single base away; base qualities are absent.

The immunoSEQ Assay was used to sequence TCRbeta CDR3 regions. After extraction, genomic DNA underwent amplification by bias-controlled multiplex PCR, followed by high-throughput sequencing. Regarding the original processing steps: To quantify the absolute abundance of every unique TCRbeta CDR3 region, sequences were collapsed and filtered. T cell fraction was estimated by normalization of TCRbeta template counts to usable DNA, with usable DNA being measured through amplification of reference genes present in all nucleated cells. Repertoire TCRs were annotated as SARS-CoV-2-specific by exact matching of V gene, CDR3 amino acid sequence and J gene to a known reactive TCR set. The reference SARS-CoV-2 TCR set was derived from MIRA and filtered for enrichment in COVID-19-positive ImmuneCODE repertoires, a step that removed public or cross-reactive TCRs. Based on the MIRA antigens, annotated TCRs were further analysed at the level of specific ORF or position within ORF. Breadth was defined as the number of annotated unique rearrangements divided by the total number of unique productive rearrangements, and depth was defined as the summed frequency of the annotated unique rearrangements. Group comparisons of TCR breadth used two-sided Wilcoxon rank-sum tests. As stored in TCRdb, this immuneACCESS dataset retains in-frame rearrangements with V and J assigned. A fraction of the clones does not appear; measured against another copy, unresolved V genes explain less than half of the discrepancy, and the remainder lacks a known reason. V and J calls and clone size are given by that table; D and trimming were obtained from the DNA. Within this sample are 350,000 to 500,000 clones, with 80% to 95% of them counted one time only. The ten top clones hold 9.5% to 15% of the sample.

The TCR was taken from a person between 18 and 60 years old who received the Ad26.COV2.S COVID-19 vaccine or a placebo. The material sequenced was peripheral blood, taken in a trial of Ad26.COV2.S vaccine versus placebo.

The CDR3 region has the sequence CASLGQAGEQYF. Read as DNA, the sequence is TGTGCCAGCTTAGGACAGGCTGGGGAGCAGTACTTC. The V and J genes are TRBV18 and TRBJ2-7, with 7 bases in between that match TRBD1. The CDR3 covers 12 residues, taking in both the cysteine and the phenylalanine. Of all the DNA, just the CDR3 is kept, 36 bases in frame from base 1. CDR1 KGHSH and CDR2 LQKENI are derived from the germline V gene. Trimming takes 7 bases off V and 7 bases off J; junction bases not matched to a gene: 7.